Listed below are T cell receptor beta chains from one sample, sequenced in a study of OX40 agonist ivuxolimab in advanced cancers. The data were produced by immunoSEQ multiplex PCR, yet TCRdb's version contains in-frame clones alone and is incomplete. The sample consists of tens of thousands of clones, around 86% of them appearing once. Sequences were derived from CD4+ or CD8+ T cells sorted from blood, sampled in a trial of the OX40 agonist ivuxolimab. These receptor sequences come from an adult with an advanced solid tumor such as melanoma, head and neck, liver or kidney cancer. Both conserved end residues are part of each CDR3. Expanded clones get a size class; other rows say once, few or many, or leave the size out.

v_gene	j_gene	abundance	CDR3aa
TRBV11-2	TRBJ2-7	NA	CASSLRAAAYEQYF
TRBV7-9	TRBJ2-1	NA	CASSGRGEGGSYNEQFF
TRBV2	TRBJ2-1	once	CATRDRGSDEQFF
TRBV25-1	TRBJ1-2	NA	CASSHTTESNYGYTF
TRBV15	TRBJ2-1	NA	CATSRDRAWEQFF
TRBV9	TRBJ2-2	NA	CASSVGSQGRSGELFF
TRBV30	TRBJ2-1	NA	CAWAALYNEQFF
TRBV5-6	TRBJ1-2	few	CASSLPSYGYTF
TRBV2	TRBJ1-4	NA	CASSDGAGGDEKLFF
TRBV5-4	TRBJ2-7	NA	CASSLVATGSEQYF
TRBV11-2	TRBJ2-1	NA	CASSSYSAGASYNEQFF
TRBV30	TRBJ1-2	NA	CAWTHARNYGYTF
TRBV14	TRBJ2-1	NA	CASSQGAYNEQFF
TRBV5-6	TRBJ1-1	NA	CASSLDTEAFF
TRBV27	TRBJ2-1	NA	CASSGTTGVISYNEQFF
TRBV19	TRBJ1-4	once	CASSLAFGGEKLFF
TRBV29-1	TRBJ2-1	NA	CSVDSRGLNEQFF
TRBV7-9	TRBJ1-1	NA	CASTTEAFF
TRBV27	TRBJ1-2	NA	CASSPLNGGYTF
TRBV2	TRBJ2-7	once	CASSDWVGSGYEQYF
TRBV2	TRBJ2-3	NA	CASSPGTSDGDTQYF
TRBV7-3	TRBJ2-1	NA	CASSLASGSSYNEQFF
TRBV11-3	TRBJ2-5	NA	CASSPYDGKETQYF
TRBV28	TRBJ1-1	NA	CASSLGQGDTEAFF
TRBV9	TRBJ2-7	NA	CASSTSGSGRFEQYF
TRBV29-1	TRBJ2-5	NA	CSVERPAGVETQYF
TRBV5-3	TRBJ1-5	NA	CARSPPPDTCNQPQHF
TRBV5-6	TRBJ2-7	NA	CASSQGGYEQYF
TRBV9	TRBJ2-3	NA	CASSLAGYTDTQYF
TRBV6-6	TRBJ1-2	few	CASSPYGSYGYTF
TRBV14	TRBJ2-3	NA	CASSHGASLSDTQYF
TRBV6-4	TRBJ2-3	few	CASSPGTGEKDTQYF
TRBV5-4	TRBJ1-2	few	CASSLGAGGHYGYTF
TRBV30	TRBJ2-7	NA	CAWRPRDRPSYEQYF
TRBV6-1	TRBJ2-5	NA	CASSEYEEETQYF
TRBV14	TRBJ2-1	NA	CASSQVELAGYNEQFF
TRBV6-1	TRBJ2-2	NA	CASIGGLHTGELFF
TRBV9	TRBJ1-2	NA	CASSATGPVGYTF
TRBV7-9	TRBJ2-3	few	CASSSGSDTQYF
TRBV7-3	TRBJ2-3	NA	CASSLAGGIDTQYF